This T cell receptor (beta chain) was identified during a study of cytomegalovirus exposure and HLA in healthy donors. Study conclusions and caveats: Some public TCRs appeared in many individuals, while most sequences were rare.

Method: immunoSEQ multiplex PCR; TCRdb's copy keeps in-frame clones and lacks some. The sample lists fewer than 150,000 clones, 80% to 90% occurring once. Germline lookup yields CDR1 MNHNY and CDR2 SVGAGI (reference sequence). V was trimmed by 5 bases and J by 7 bases, leaving 11 bases between them. The CDR3 covers 13 residues. Of note for this clone: Its antigen is not known.

The TCR sequence derives from a man younger than 35 in good health and CMV-seropositive. The genes are TRBV6-6 and TRBJ1-4; a weak D match, TRBD1 (5 bases). Input material: PBMCs. CDR3 amino acids: CASSTTDGEKLFF. CDR3 bases: TGTGCCAGCAGTACGACAGACGGTGAAAAACTGTTTTTT.